The 24 T cell receptor beta chains presented below share a single source sample, sequenced in a study of blood T cell repertoires in COVID-19. Assay: immunoSEQ multiplex PCR; the TCRdb copy retains only in-frame clones and omits some. The table records about 190,000 clones, roughly 80% of them present only once. Sequencing was done on a sample of peripheral blood. The receptors were gathered from a human donor in a cohort sampled during active COVID-19.

The V gene is TRBV9, the J gene TRBJ1-1; D not certain. The length of the CDR3 is 13 residues. Germline-derived CDR1 and CDR2 are SGDLS and YYNGEE. V was trimmed by 1 base and J by 3 bases, leaving 7 bases between them. This chain's CDR3 is CASSVFSDTEAFF. The DNA for the CDR3 is TGTGCCAGCAGCGTATTTTCCGACACTGAAGCTTTCTTT. The variable domain in full, completed from reference TRBV9 and TRBJ1-1, reads DSGVTQTPKHLITATGQRVTLRCSPRSGDLSVYWYQQSLDQGLQFLIQYYNGEERAKGNILERFSAQQFPDLHSELNLSSLELGDSALYFCASSVFSDTEAFFGQGTRLTVV.

This clone has a single count. V is TRBV12-3 or TRBV12-4 and J is TRBJ2-1; D remains ambiguous. The CDR3 is 11 amino acids. Trimming pared 5 bases from V and 7 bases from J, leaving 6 bases between. CDR3 residues: CASSKANEQFF. DNA for the CDR3: TGTGCCAGCAGTAAAGCAAATGAGCAGTTCTTC.

CDR3 residues: CASSETGGQQFF. CDR3 bases: TGTGCCAGCAGTGAAACCGGGGGTCAGCAGTTCTTC. The J gene is TRBJ2-1, the V gene TRBV6-1; a weak D match, TRBD2 (6 bases). Germline V gives CDR1 MNHNS, CDR2 SASEGT. The CDR3 totals 12 residues. V dropped 2 bases and J dropped 11 bases, with 10 bases sitting between them.

The J gene is TRBJ1-4, the V gene TRBV5-1, with a tentative D call TRBD1 (6 bases). Germline lookup yields CDR1 SGHRS and CDR2 YFSETQ. The V end lost 4 bases, the J end lost 3 bases, and 16 bases lay between the germline ends. CDR3 length: 16 residues. This chain's CDR3 is CASSPGQSIANEKLFF. DNA for the CDR3: TGCGCCAGCAGCCCCGGACAGTCGATCGCTAATGAAAAACTGTTTTTT.

The rearrangement uses TRBV11-1 and TRBJ1-1; possibly TRBD1 for D (5 bases). This CDR3 contains 15 residues. V was trimmed by 2 bases and J by 2 bases, leaving 12 bases between them. Looked up from germline, CDR1 is SGHAT and CDR2 is FQDESV (reference sequence). The CDR3 reads CASSLMQGRNTEAFF. In nucleotides, the CDR3 is TGTGCCAGCAGCTTAATGCAGGGTCGAAACACTGAAGCTTTCTTT.

This clone showed up just once. V usage is TRBV7-2 and J usage is TRBJ1-1, with D uncertain. Germline V gives CDR1 SGHTA, CDR2 FQGNSA. V gave up 1 base and J gave up 0 bases, with 9 bases separating them. The CDR3 spans 15 residues. The CDR3 region is CASSLVPGLNTEAFF. CDR3 DNA: TGTGCCAGCAGCTTAGTTCCAGGCTTGAACACTGAAGCTTTCTTT.

The gene calls are TRBV27 and TRBJ2-7, with a tentative D call TRBD1 (5 bases). The CDR3 has 11 amino acids. Germline V lookup: CDR1 MNHEY, CDR2 SMNVEV (reference sequence). V was shortened by 6 bases and J by 6 bases, with 9 bases between the two germline ends. The DNA for the CDR3 is TGTGCCAGCAGAAGGGGCCGCGAGCAGTACGTC. Its protein is CASRRGREQYV.

The genes are TRBV10-1 and TRBJ2-4; 14 bases agree with TRBD2. Germline-derived CDR1 and CDR2 are WNHNN and SYGVQD (reference sequence). The CDR3 extends over 18 amino acids. Germline trimming cut 4 bases from V and 1 base from J; bases unmatched to any gene: 6. Here the CDR3 DNA reads TGCGCCAGCAGTGTGACTAGCGGGAGGGCCCGGGCCAAAAACATTCAGTACTTC. Translating it yields CASSVTSGRARAKNIQYF.

V gene TRBV3-1 (or the pseudogene TRBV3-2) combines with J gene TRBJ2-3, with TRBD2 matching over 7 bases. The CDR3 length is 15 residues. V trimming: 3 bases; J trimming: 3 bases; junction bases outside the gene matches: 6. Per germline, CDR1 LGHDT and CDR2 YNNKEL (reference sequence). DNA for the CDR3: TGTGCCAGCAGCCACCTCAGCGGGGATACAGATACGCAGTATTTT. It codes for CASSHLSGDTDTQYF.

The V gene is TRBV11-2, the J gene TRBJ1-2; D not certain. From germline, CDR1 is SGHAT and CDR2 FQNNGV. The V end lost 1 base, the J end lost 7 bases, and 13 bases lay between the germline ends. This CDR3 is built from 14 residues. As DNA, the CDR3 is TGTGCCAGCAGCTTAGCGATGGTTACCAGTGGCTACACCTTC. Amino acids: CASSLAMVTSGYTF.

V and J are TRBV12-3 or TRBV12-4 and TRBJ1-1, with D tentatively TRBD1 (5 bases). CDR3 length: 13 amino acids. Trimming cost V 0 bases and J 3 bases, with 5 bases left between them. CDR3 sequence (DNA): TGTGCCAGCAGTTTAGCAGGGGACACTGAAGCTTTCTTT. It specifies CASSLAGDTEAFF.

The chain employs TRBV7-9 and TRBJ2-3; maybe TRBD2 (5 bases). The CDR3 consists of 14 residues. V lost 5 bases and J 2 bases, leaving 11 bases between the germline ends. CDR1 and CDR2 (germline): SEHNR, FQNEAQ (reference sequence). This chain's CDR3 is CASSPGLTTDTQYF. In DNA, the CDR3 is TGTGCCAGCAGCCCCGGACTTACCACAGATACGCAGTATTTT.

This rearrangement joins TRBV19 to TRBJ1-1, with a possible D match to TRBD1 (5 bases). There are 13 residues in the CDR3. CDR1 is LNHDA, CDR2 SQIVND, per germline (reference sequence). The germline V and J ends were trimmed by 9 bases and 0 bases, with 11 bases remaining between them. This chain's CDR3 is CASRRGLNTEAFF. CDR3 DNA: TGTGCCAGCAGAAGGGGCTTGAACACTGAAGCTTTCTTT. Drawing the rest from reference TRBV19 and TRBJ1-1, the complete variable domain is DGGITQSPKYLFRKEGQNVTLSCEQNLNHDAMYWYRQDPGQGLRLIYYSQIVNDFQKGDIAEGYSVSREKKESFPLTVTSAQKNPTAFYLCASRRGLNTEAFFGQGTRLTVV.

The chain joins TRBV6-4 to TRBJ1-5; 9 nucleotides agree with TRBD1. There are 15 residues in the CDR3. The V segment lost 8 bases and the J segment 1 base; nucleotides outside the gene matches: 6. CDR1 is MRHNA, CDR2 SNTAGT, per germline. This CDR3 is CASRRTGESNQPQHF. The CDR3 nucleotides are TGTGCCAGCCGACGGACAGGGGAAAGCAATCAGCCCCAGCATTTT.

V gene TRBV5-4 combines with J gene TRBJ1-2, with D possibly being TRBD1 (6 bases). In germline, CDR1 is SGHNT, CDR2 YYREEE (reference sequence). There are 13 residues in the CDR3. Trimming removed 4 bases from V and 5 bases from J, with 12 bases in between. The CDR3 DNA reads TGTGCCAGCAGCCTACAGGGAGGGTATGGCTACACCTTC. It encodes CASSLQGGYGYTF.

The rearrangement uses TRBV5-1 and TRBJ1-1, with D perhaps TRBD1 (6 bases). V lost 4 bases, J lost 1 base, and 11 bases lay in between. The CDR3 spans 14 residues. Germline CDR1 reads SGHRS; CDR2 reads YFSETQ. The CDR3 region is CASSNNRENTEAFF. DNA of the CDR3: TGCGCCAGCAGCAACAACAGGGAGAACACTGAAGCTTTCTTT.

The chain employs TRBV2 and TRBJ1-5; weak D call: TRBD1 (6 bases). The CDR3 has 14 amino acids. Deletions cut 6 bases from V and 0 bases from J, with 9 bases between. Looked up from germline, CDR1 is SNHLY and CDR2 is FYNNEI. The CDR3 here is CASSQGHSNQPQHF. The DNA of the CDR3 is TGTGCCAGCAGCCAGGGGCATAGCAATCAGCCCCAGCATTTT.

The gene calls are TRBV5-1 and TRBJ2-7; D gene uncertain. V was cut by 0 bases and J by 6 bases, with 10 bases left in between. CDR1 and CDR2 from the germline V gene are SGHRS and YFSETQ. The CDR3 runs 13 residues. CDR3 nucleotides: TGCGCCAGCAGCTTGGGGCCAGGAATCGAGCAGTACGTC. Its protein product is CASSLGPGIEQYV.

The gene calls are TRBV11-1 and TRBJ2-3; possible D gene TRBD2, 6 bases. The CDR3 totals 15 residues. The germline V gene encodes CDR1 SGHAT and CDR2 FQDESV (reference sequence). The ends were cut back, 5 bases at V and 0 bases at J, with 12 bases in the middle. As DNA, the CDR3 is TGTGCCAGCAGCCAACTTGGGGGGAGCACAGATACGCAGTATTTT. It codes for CASSQLGGSTDTQYF.

The V call is TRBV10-2, the J call TRBJ1-6; TRBD1 is a possible D gene (5 bases). The CDR3 runs 14 residues. Germline lookup yields CDR1 WSHSY and CDR2 SAAADI. V was clipped by 5 bases and J by 10 bases, with 15 bases between them. The CDR3 DNA is TGCGCCAGCAGTAGCCTGACAGACCACTCACCCCTCCACTTT. It translates to CASSSLTDHSPLHF.

The chain recombines TRBV18 with TRBJ2-1, with 9 positions matching TRBD2. Germline loops: CDR1 KGHSH, CDR2 LQKENI. The CDR3 sequence is 16 residues long. Trimming cost V 4 bases and J 9 bases; bases outside gene matches: 13. The CDR3 coding sequence is TGTGCCAGCTCACTTGTAGCGGGGGTCGGAACAGGTGAGCAGTTCTTC. This sequence encodes CASSLVAGVGTGEQFF.

This sequence joins TRBV19 and TRBJ1-2; tentatively, D is TRBD1 (5 bases). The V gene's germline CDR1 is LNHDA and CDR2 SQIVND (reference sequence). The CDR3 is 14 residues long. V lost 4 bases to trimming and J lost 0 bases, with 9 bases between them. CDR3 residues: CASSKGTPNYGYTF. DNA of the CDR3: TGTGCCAGTAGTAAGGGGACTCCTAACTATGGCTACACCTTC.

The chain links TRBV28 to TRBJ2-5; possible D gene TRBD2, 6 bases. Looked up from germline, CDR1 is MDHEN and CDR2 is SYDVKM. V lost 10 bases to trimming and J lost 4 bases, with 16 bases between them. This CDR3 is built from 13 residues. The CDR3 DNA is TGTGCCACTCAAAGGGGAGGTGTAGAGACCCAGTACTTC. Translated: CATQRGGVETQYF. The variable domain in full, with the rest retrieved from reference TRBV28 and TRBJ2-5, is DVKVTQSSRYLVKRTGEKVFLECVQDMDHENMFWYRQDPGLGLRLIYFSYDVKMKEKGDIPEGYSVSREKKERFSLILESASTNQTSMYLCATQRGGVETQYFGPGTRLLVL.

V is TRBV19 and J is TRBJ2-7, with 8 bases identical to TRBD1. The CDR3 runs to 13 residues. V was clipped by 7 bases and J by 7 bases; unmatched bases: 9. CDR1 is LNHDA, CDR2 SQIVND, per germline (reference sequence). The CDR3 protein is CASTPSRGREQYF. In DNA, the CDR3 is TGTGCCAGTACCCCCAGCAGGGGGCGAGAGCAGTACTTC.